Listed here are 10 T cell receptor beta chains from one sample, sequenced in a study of OX40 agonist ivuxolimab in advanced cancers. TCRdb's table, derived via immunoSEQ multiplex PCR, lists solely in-frame clones and lacks some. In the table there are around 86,000 clones, around nine tenths of which are singletons. The material was CD4+ or CD8+ T cells sorted from blood, obtained in a trial of the OX40 agonist ivuxolimab. These TCRs come from an adult with an advanced solid tumor such as melanoma, head and neck, liver or kidney cancer.

The chain recombines TRBV6-6 with TRBJ2-1; D not resolved. The CDR3 is made up of 13 amino acids. CDR1 and CDR2 (germline): MNHNY, SVGAGI (reference sequence). The V end was cut by 6 bases, the J end by 5 bases, with 11 bases between. The CDR3 DNA reads TGTGCCAGCAGGGACCCGAATGACAATGAGCAGTTCTTC. It is translated as CASRDPNDNEQFF.

The chain combines TRBV6-1 with TRBJ2-3, with D possibly being TRBD2 (6 bases). CDR1 and CDR2 from the germline V gene are MNHNS and SASEGT. V gave up 10 bases and J gave up 2 bases, with 16 bases separating them. CDR3 length: 14 residues. For the CDR3, the DNA is TGTGCCACAGGCAGGGAGGCAGACACAGATACGCAGTATTTT. Its translation: CATGREADTDTQYF.

This chain connects TRBV2 to TRBJ2-3; perhaps TRBD1 as D (5 bases). This CDR3 comprises 14 residues. Trimming left V 4 bases short and J 2 bases short, with 10 bases between. CDR1 and CDR2 from the germline V gene are SNHLY and FYNNEI. The CDR3 DNA reads as TGTGCCAGCAGTGTTAGGGGCCCCACAGATACGCAGTATTTT. Amino acids: CASSVRGPTDTQYF.

The genes are TRBV4-2 and TRBJ1-2; no reliable D call. The CDR3 is 13 residues long. V shed 1 base and J shed 6 bases, with 9 bases lying between them. In germline, CDR1 is LGHNA, CDR2 YNFKEQ. The CDR3 region is CASSQGGIDGYTF. CDR3 coding DNA: TGTGCCAGCAGCCAAGGAGGGATCGATGGCTACACCTTC.

The chain recombines TRBV30 with TRBJ1-5; D possibly corresponds to TRBD1 (6 bases). The V gene's germline CDR1 is GTSNPN and CDR2 SVGIG (reference sequence). This CDR3 region has 16 residues. Deletions cut 5 bases from V and 0 bases from J, with 17 bases between. This CDR3 is CAWGRGGGYSNQPQHF. The DNA of the CDR3 is TGTGCCTGGGGGAGAGGAGGGGGTTATAGCAATCAGCCCCAGCATTTT.

V gene TRBV2 combines with J gene TRBJ1-1; a possible D gene is TRBD1 (5 bases). The CDR3 has 14 residues. V lost 4 bases, J lost 0 bases, and 9 bases lay in between. Germline assignment: CDR1 SNHLY and CDR2 FYNNEI. The CDR3 is CASSVQGLNTEAFF. The CDR3 DNA reads as TGTGCCAGCAGTGTGCAGGGACTGAACACTGAAGCTTTCTTT.

The chain is built from TRBV6-5 and TRBJ1-4; 7 positions agree with TRBD1. Germline V gene lookup returns CDR1 MNHEY and CDR2 SVGAGI. The trim removed 4 bases at V and 6 bases at J, leaving 8 bases unmatched. The CDR3 consists of 15 residues. The CDR3 loop reads CASSSLQGWYEKLFF. The CDR3 DNA sequence: TGTGCCAGCAGTTCCTTACAGGGGTGGTATGAAAAACTGTTTTTT.

This chain joins TRBV15 and TRBJ2-2, with D tentatively TRBD1 (6 bases). The CDR3 has 16 residues. Germline V gene data show CDR1 as LNHNV and CDR2 as YYDKDF (reference sequence). Trimming pared 0 bases from V and 4 bases from J, leaving 12 bases between. CDR3 bases: TGTGCCACCAGCAGAGATCTAGGGGGTGGCACCGGGGAGCTGTTTTTT. Amino acids: CATSRDLGGGTGELFF.

This sequence joins TRBV14 and TRBJ2-7; 12 bases match TRBD2. After removal of 4 bases from V and 1 base from J, the junction contained 8 bases not matched to a gene. This CDR3 has 17 residues. CDR1 and CDR2 (germline): SGHDN, FVKESK. This CDR3 is CASSPRLAGVGSYEQYF. The CDR3 coding sequence is TGTGCCAGCAGCCCTCGACTAGCGGGAGTAGGTTCCTACGAGCAGTACTTC. Based on the CDR3 plus reference TRBV14 and TRBJ2-7, the full variable domain is EAGVTQFPSHSVIEKGQTVTLRCDPISGHDNLYWYRRVMGKEIKFLLHFVKESKQDESGMPNNRFLAERTGGTYSTLKVQPAELEDSGVYFCASSPRLAGVGSYEQYFGPGTRLTVT.

The chain combines TRBV11-2 with TRBJ2-1; unclear D gene. Trimming took 5 bases from V and 5 from J, leaving 13 bases between them. The CDR3 is 14 amino acids. Germline V lookup: CDR1 SGHAT, CDR2 FQNNGV. The CDR3 DNA is TGTGCCAGCAGCGAGTTTACGCAGCACAATGAGCAGTTCTTC. Its translation: CASSEFTQHNEQFF.